This T cell receptor (beta chain) comes out of a study of cytomegalovirus exposure and HLA in healthy donors. Across the study: Among the 400 or so donors who were genotyped, roughly 76% fell in the genetic ancestry cluster that is associated with self-reported Caucasian donors. Study-level points and caveats: Within an earlier analysis, most TCR beta V segments proved productive either about 90% or about 30% of the time. Of the V segments, some could not be distinguished, including TRBV6-2 and TRBV6-3, and were excluded. TCR beta sequences reportedly predicted the HLA-A and HLA-B alleles of most subjects accurately.

A word on this clone: Antigen unknown.

PCR amplification relied on 60 Vbeta primers (plus 13 Jbeta primers). The data were produced by immunoSEQ multiplex PCR, yet TCRdb's version contains in-frame clones alone and is incomplete. The sample has more than 150,000 clones, more than 60% seen once. CDR1 is SGHRS and CDR2 is YFSETQ in the germline V gene. V trimming: 4 bases; J trimming: 1 base; junction bases outside the gene matches: 8. The CDR3 length is 16 residues. The chain couples TRBV5-1 to TRBJ2-5; TRBD2 matches at 9 bases. Sample: PBMCs. This clonotype was obtained from a woman in her forties or fifties in good health and CMV-seropositive. In nucleotides, the CDR3 is TGCGCCAGCAGCCCCCTGACTAGCGGTGGCCAAGAGACCCAGTACTTC. Translation: CASSPLTSGGQETQYF.